A selection of T cell receptor beta chains follows, all from one sample in a study of cytomegalovirus exposure and HLA in healthy donors. Only in-frame clones appear in the TCRdb table, and some are missing; sequencing was by immunoSEQ multiplex PCR. The repertoire holds about 160,000 clones, with roughly 80% as singletons. The specimen was PBMCs. These receptors all stem from a middle-aged man in good health and CMV-seronegative. CDR3s include the opening cysteine and the closing phenylalanine or tryptophan. The D gene is left open where the match is weak. Only some rows state a clone size, as once, few, many or a class for expanded clones.

V,J,D,size,DNA,CDR3
TRBV10-2,TRBJ1-1,NA,NA,TGCGCCAGCAGTGACAGGGACACTGAAGCTTTCTTT,CASSDRDTEAFF
TRBV27,TRBJ2-2,NA,once,TGTGCCAGCAGTTTAGGATGGGGGGACACCGGGGAGCTGTTTTTT,CASSLGWGDTGELFF
TRBV6-5,TRBJ1-2,NA,NA,TGTGCCAGCAGCCGCGGGGGAAACTATGGCTACACCTTC,CASSRGGNYGYTF
TRBV6-5,TRBJ1-2,NA,NA,TGTGCCAGCAGTTTCAGGGTTACGGAACTCGGCTATGGCTACACCTTC,CASSFRVTELGYGYTF
TRBV19,TRBJ2-2,TRBD1,NA,TGTGCCAGTAGAGGGGACAGGGGGTTGGGGTACACCGGGGAGCTGTTTTTT,CASRGDRGLGYTGELFF
TRBV11-2,TRBJ2-1,TRBD2,few,TGTGCCAGCAGCTCACTAGCGGGGGCCTACAATGAGCAGTTCTTC,CASSSLAGAYNEQFF
TRBV6-4,TRBJ2-1,NA,NA,TGTGCCAGCAGTGCCCAGGGATGGGATGAGCAGTTCTTC,CASSAQGWDEQFF
TRBV10-3,TRBJ1-1,NA,NA,TGTGCCATCAGTGAGCCGCCAGGAGGGAACACTGAAGCTTTCTTT,CAISEPPGGNTEAFF
TRBV6-5,TRBJ1-5,NA,NA,TGTGCCAGCAGTACAACAGGGAATCAGCCCCAGCATTTT,CASSTTGNQPQHF
TRBV5-1,TRBJ1-4,TRBD1,NA,TGCGCCAGCAGCTTAGGACAGGGGGCGCGAGGTAATGAAAAACTGTTTTTT,CASSLGQGARGNEKLFF
TRBV10-3,TRBJ1-5,NA,NA,TGTGCCATCAGTGAGTCGGCAGGGTCGGGCAATCAGCCCCAGCATTTT,CAISESAGSGNQPQHF
TRBV9,TRBJ1-4,TRBD1,NA,TGTGCCAGCAGCCCCACAGGGACAGGAGAGGAAAAACTGTTTTTT,CASSPTGTGEEKLFF
TRBV7-9,TRBJ2-7,NA,NA,TGTGCCAGCAGCTTCGGAGGGAACCTGGAGCAGTACTTC,CASSFGGNLEQYF
TRBV10-2,TRBJ1-5,TRBD1,NA,TGCGCCAGCAGTGTTACCGGACAGGGCAATCAGCCCCAGCATTTT,CASSVTGQGNQPQHF
TRBV6-1,TRBJ1-2,NA,NA,TGTGCCAGCAGTCCCCAGAAAGGGGCTCCCTATGGCTACACCTTC,CASSPQKGAPYGYTF
TRBV11-2,TRBJ1-2,NA,NA,TGTGCCAGCAGCCCGAGGGCGGGGGTTGGTGGCTACACCTTC,CASSPRAGVGGYTF
TRBV5-1,TRBJ1-2,NA,NA,TGCGCCAGCAGCCTCGACAGAGCTGGCTACACCTTC,CASSLDRAGYTF
TRBV9,TRBJ1-2,NA,NA,TGTGCCAGCAGCGTAGGGGGGCAGAGTAGTTATGGCTACACCTTC,CASSVGGQSSYGYTF